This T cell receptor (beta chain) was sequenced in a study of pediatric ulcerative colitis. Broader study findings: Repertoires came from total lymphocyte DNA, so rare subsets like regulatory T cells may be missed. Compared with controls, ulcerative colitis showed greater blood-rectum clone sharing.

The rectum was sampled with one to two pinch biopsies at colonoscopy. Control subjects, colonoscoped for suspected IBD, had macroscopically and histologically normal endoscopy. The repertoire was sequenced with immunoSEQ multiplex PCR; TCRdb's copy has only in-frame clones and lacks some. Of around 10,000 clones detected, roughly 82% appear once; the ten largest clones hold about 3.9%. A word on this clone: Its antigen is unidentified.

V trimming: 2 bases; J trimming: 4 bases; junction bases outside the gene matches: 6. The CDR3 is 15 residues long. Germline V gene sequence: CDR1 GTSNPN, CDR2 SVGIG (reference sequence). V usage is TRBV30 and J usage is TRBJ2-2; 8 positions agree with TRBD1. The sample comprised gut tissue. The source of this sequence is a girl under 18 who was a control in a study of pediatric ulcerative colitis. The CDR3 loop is CAWSRQGLSTGELFF. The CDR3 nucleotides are TGTGCCTGGAGTCGACAGGGGTTATCCACCGGGGAGCTGTTTTTT.